This T cell receptor beta chain was retrieved from a study of radiation and T cells in renal cell carcinoma. The sample's treatment: treatment-naive control, cytoreductive nephrectomy. The V and J ends lost 1 base and 6 bases respectively, with 17 bases between them. CDR1 and CDR2 from the germline V gene are SGHDT and YYEEEE. CDR3 size: 17 residues. Only in-frame clones appear in the TCRdb table, and some are missing; sequencing was by immunoSEQ multiplex PCR. This table has about 24,000 clones, 45% to 65% appearing once. The sample was tumor tissue, taken from a patient whose treatment was nephrectomy without radiotherapy. The sequence was collected from a human donor with renal cell carcinoma. V is TRBV5-6 and J is TRBJ1-6; the D gene is possibly TRBD1 (5 bases). The CDR3: CASSLLRGERSNSPLHF. The CDR3 DNA sequence: TGTGCCAGCAGCTTGCTTCGGGGCGAAAGATCTAATTCACCCCTCCACTTT.